Below, 14 T cell receptor beta chains from the same sample are listed, as sequenced in a study of cytomegalovirus exposure and HLA in healthy donors. The PCR used 60 Vbeta and 13 Jbeta primers. Clones were read by immunoSEQ multiplex PCR, and TCRdb kept only the in-frame ones, dropping some. This sample has some 110,000 clones, with about 15% found just once. The sample was PBMCs. The receptor set was obtained from a female donor in good health and CMV-seronegative.

The rearrangement uses TRBV19 and TRBJ1-2; D gene unclear. Germline V lookup: CDR1 LNHDA, CDR2 SQIVND (reference sequence). The V end was cut by 7 bases, the J end by 4 bases, with 19 bases between. CDR3 size: 15 residues. The CDR3 here is CASTPLPLRSYGYTF. The CDR3 DNA follows: TGTGCCAGTACTCCCCTCCCGTTGCGGAGCTATGGCTACACCTTC.

In regard to this clone: Other DNA sequences in the same sample also yield this CDR3. The J gene is TRBJ2-5, the V gene TRBV5-6, with a possible D match to TRBD1 (5 bases). Deletions cut 0 bases from V and 5 bases from J, with 11 bases between. Germline-derived CDR1 and CDR2 are SGHDT and YYEEEE. The CDR3 runs 14 residues. The CDR3 sequence is CASSLVVGVETQYF. As DNA, the CDR3 is TGTGCCAGCAGCTTGGTCGTAGGGGTGGAGACCCAGTACTTC.

The chain links TRBV2 to TRBJ2-7, with 9 nucleotides matching TRBD1. Germline loops: CDR1 SNHLY, CDR2 FYNNEI. This CDR3 spans 14 amino acids. V shed 6 bases, J shed 3 bases, and the junction held 6 bases outside the gene matches. The DNA for the CDR3 is TGTGCCAGCAGGGGACAGGGTATTTTCTACGAGCAGTACTTC. Its protein product is CASRGQGIFYEQYF.

The chain recombines TRBV5-8 with TRBJ2-2; D is perhaps TRBD2 (6 bases). Germline V gene lookup returns CDR1 SGHTS and CDR2 YDEGEE. The CDR3 totals 14 residues. V was cut by 4 bases and J by 1 base, with 8 bases left in between. The CDR3 region is CASSGDLNTGELFF. DNA of the CDR3: TGTGCCAGCAGCGGGGACTTGAACACCGGGGAGCTGTTTTTT.

The sample holds a few counts of this clone. The chain is built from TRBV30 and TRBJ2-7; a possible D gene is TRBD1 (5 bases). This CDR3 is 14 amino acids long. Germline CDR1 is GTSNPN and CDR2 is SVGIG (reference sequence). V shed 2 bases and J shed 7 bases, with 18 bases lying between them. CDR3 sequence (DNA): TGTGCCTGGAGTATTCAGGGTGCCGGCCGTGAGCAGTACTTC. Its translation: CAWSIQGAGREQYF. The full variable domain, completed using reference TRBV30 and TRBJ2-7, is SQTIHQWPATLVQPVGSPLSLECTVEGTSNPNLYWYRQAAGRGLQLLFYSVGIGQISSEVPQNLSASRPQDRQFILSSKKLLLSDSGFYLCAWSIQGAGREQYFGPGTRLTVT.

This clone was recorded a few times. The V gene is TRBV7-2, the J gene TRBJ2-2; TRBD2 aligns across 12 bases. V dropped 6 bases and J dropped 5; count of bases not matched to a gene: 7. This CDR3 is built from 16 residues. CDR1 SGHTA and CDR2 FQGNSA come from the germline V gene. In DNA, the CDR3 is TGTGCCAGCAGTTCTAGACTAGCGGGAGCTACCGGGGAGCTGTTTTTT. Translating it yields CASSSRLAGATGELFF.

This sequence joins TRBV15 and TRBJ1-2; 7 nucleotides line up with TRBD1. CDR1 LNHNV and CDR2 YYDKDF come from the germline V gene (reference sequence). CDR3 size: 14 residues. The V segment lost 4 bases and the J segment 4 bases; nucleotides outside the gene matches: 6. CDR3 sequence (DNA): TGTGCCACCAGCATCGAGACAGGGCCCTATGGCTACACCTTC. Translation gives CATSIETGPYGYTF.

This clone was seen only a few times. Germline is not matched at one junction end, which may reflect a read error. The CDR3 region is CASSLDMNDSPLHF. CDR3 nucleotides: TGCGCCAGCAGTTTGGACATGAACGATTCACCCCTCCACTTT. This rearrangement joins TRBV5-1 to TRBJ1-6, with D perhaps matching TRBD1 (5 bases). Germline V lookup: CDR1 SGHRS, CDR2 YFSETQ. The CDR3 is 14 residues long.

The sample holds a few counts of this clone. The V and J genes are TRBV6-6 and TRBJ2-7; D uncertain. This CDR3 spans 14 amino acids. V lost 5 bases to trimming and J lost 7 bases, with 18 bases between them. Germline CDR1 is MNHNY and CDR2 is SVGAGI (reference sequence). The CDR3 sequence is CASSAPIAYAEQYF. CDR3 bases: TGTGCCAGCAGTGCTCCGATAGCCTACGCGGAGCAGTACTTC.

V and J are TRBV9 and TRBJ1-2; 8 bases agree with TRBD1. The CDR3 has 15 amino acids. After removal of 4 bases from V and 6 bases from J, the junction contained 11 bases not matched to a gene. The germline gives CDR1 SGDLS, CDR2 YYNGEE. CDR3 region: CASSTLGQGTNGYTF. The CDR3 region has the DNA TGTGCCAGCAGCACACTTGGACAGGGAACGAATGGCTACACCTTC.

The chain employs TRBV5-1 and TRBJ2-7, with 7 bases aligning to TRBD2. The CDR3 has 16 residues. Per germline, CDR1 SGHRS and CDR2 YFSETQ. V was clipped by 4 bases and J by 5 bases; unmatched bases: 15. The CDR3 nucleotides read TGCGCCAGCAGCCCCATCACCTCTTTCCTAGCGGACGAGCAGTACTTC. This encodes CASSPITSFLADEQYF. The complete variable domain, with remaining parts taken from reference TRBV5-1 and TRBJ2-7, reads KAGVTQTPRYLIKTRGQQVTLSCSPISGHRSVSWYQQTPGQGLQFLFEYFSETQRNKGNFPGRFSGRQFSNSRSEMNVSTLELGDSALYLCASSPITSFLADEQYFGPGTRLTVT.

The rearrangement joins TRBV5-6 to TRBJ2-7; TRBD2 matches at 7 bases. V gave up 5 bases and J gave up 6 bases; unmatched junction bases: 5. Germline V gene lookup returns CDR1 SGHDT and CDR2 YYEEEE. The CDR3 is 12 amino acids. CDR3 coding DNA: TGTGCCAGCAGGAAGAGCGGGGTCGAGCAGTACTTC. Its translation is CASRKSGVEQYF. Filled out from reference TRBV5-6 and TRBJ2-7, the complete variable domain reads DAGVTQSPTHLIKTRGQQVTLRCSPKSGHDTVSWYQQALGQGPQFIFQYYEEEERQRGNFPDRFSGHQFPNYSSELNVNALLLGDSALYLCASRKSGVEQYFGPGTRLTVT.

The V and J genes are TRBV6-1 and TRBJ1-4; TRBD1 matches at 7 bases. This CDR3 region has 16 residues. The germline CDR1 and CDR2 sequences are MNHNS and SASEGT. The V gene end was trimmed by 0 bases and the J gene end by 7 bases; junction bases not matched to a gene: 8. The CDR3 DNA follows: TGTGCCAGCAGTGAAGCCCCATGGAGACAGGGTGAAAAACTGTTTTTT. This translates into CASSEAPWRQGEKLFF.

This clone has only a few counts. The CDR3 loop is CASSYFDRQETQYF. The CDR3 DNA sequence: TGTGCCAGCAGTTACTTCGACAGGCAAGAGACCCAGTACTTC. The V and J genes are TRBV6-5 and TRBJ2-5, with D perhaps TRBD1 (6 bases). V dropped 1 base and J dropped 2 bases, with 8 bases sitting between them. The CDR3 extends over 14 amino acids. Germline lookup yields CDR1 MNHEY and CDR2 SVGAGI.